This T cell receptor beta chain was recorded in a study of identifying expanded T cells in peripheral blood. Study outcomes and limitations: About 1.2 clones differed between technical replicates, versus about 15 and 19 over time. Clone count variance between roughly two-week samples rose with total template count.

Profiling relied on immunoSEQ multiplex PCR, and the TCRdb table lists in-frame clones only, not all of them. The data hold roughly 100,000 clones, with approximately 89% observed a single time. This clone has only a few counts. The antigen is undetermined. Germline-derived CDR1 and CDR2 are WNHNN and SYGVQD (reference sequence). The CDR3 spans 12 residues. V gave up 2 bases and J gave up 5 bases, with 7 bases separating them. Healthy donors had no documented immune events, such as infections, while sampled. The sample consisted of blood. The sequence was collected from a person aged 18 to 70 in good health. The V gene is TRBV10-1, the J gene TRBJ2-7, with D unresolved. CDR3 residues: CASSEMGNEQYF. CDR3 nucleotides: TGCGCCAGCAGTGAGATGGGAAACGAGCAGTACTTC.